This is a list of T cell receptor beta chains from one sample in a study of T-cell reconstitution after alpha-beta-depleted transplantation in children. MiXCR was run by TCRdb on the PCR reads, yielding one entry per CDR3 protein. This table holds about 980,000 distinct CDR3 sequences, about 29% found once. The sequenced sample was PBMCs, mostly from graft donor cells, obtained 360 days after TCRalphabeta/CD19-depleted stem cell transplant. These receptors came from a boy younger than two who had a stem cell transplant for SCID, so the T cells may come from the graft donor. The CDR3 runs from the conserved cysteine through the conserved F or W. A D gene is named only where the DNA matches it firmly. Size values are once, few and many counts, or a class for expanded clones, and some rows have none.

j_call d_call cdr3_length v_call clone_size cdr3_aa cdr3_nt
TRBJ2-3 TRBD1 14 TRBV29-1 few CTIKGRGRRDTQYF TGCACCATAAAAGGCAGGGGGCGAAGGGATACGCAGTATTTT
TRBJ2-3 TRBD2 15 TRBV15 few CATADERGSSDTQYF TGTGCCACCGCCGATGAGCGGGGGTCATCAGATACGCAGTATTTT
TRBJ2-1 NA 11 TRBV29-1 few CSFPYYNEQFF TGCAGCTTTCCATACTACAATGAGCAGTTCTTC
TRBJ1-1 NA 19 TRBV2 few CASSTLNYWGREGKTEAFF TGTGCCAGCAGTACTCTTAACTATTGGGGAAGAGAGGGTAAGACTGAAGCTTTCTTT
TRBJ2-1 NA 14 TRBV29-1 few CSVERSHAYNEQFF TGCAGCGTTGAGCGGTCCCACGCCTACAATGAGCAGTTCTTC
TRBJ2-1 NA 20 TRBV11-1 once CASSLTTWTLGRGPYNEQFF TGTGCCAGCAGCTTAACGACCTGGACCCTAGGGAGGGGGCCCTACAATGAGCAGTTCTTC
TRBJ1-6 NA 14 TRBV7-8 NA CASSLATTNSPLHF TGTGCCAGCAGCTTAGCGACAACCAATTCACCCCTCCACTTT
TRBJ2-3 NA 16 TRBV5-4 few CASSLKSGDPTDTQYF TGTGCCAGCAGCTTAAAATCGGGGGACCCCACAGATACGCAGTATTTT
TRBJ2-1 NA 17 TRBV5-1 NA CASSPGPGLSSYNEQFF TGCGCCAGCAGCCCGGGACCGGGACTGAGCTCCTACAATGAGCAGTTCTTC
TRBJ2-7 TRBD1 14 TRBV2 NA CASRDGQGVYEQYF TGTGCCAGCAGAGACGGACAGGGAGTTTACGAGCAGTACTTC
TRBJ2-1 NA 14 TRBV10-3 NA CATLYVGSYNEQFF TGTGCCACCCTTTATGTAGGCTCCTACAATGAGCAGTTCTTC
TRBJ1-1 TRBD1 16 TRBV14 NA CASSVGTAEMNTEAFF TGTGCCAGCAGCGTAGGGACAGCCGAAATGAACACTGAAGCTTTCTTT
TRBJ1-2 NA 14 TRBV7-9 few CASSLPAVVGGYTF TGTGCCAGCAGCCTCCCGGCCGTTGTGGGTGGCTACACCTTC
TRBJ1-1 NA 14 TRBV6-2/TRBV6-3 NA CASSYRQVNTEAFF TGTGCCAGCAGTTACCGACAGGTGAACACTGAAGCTTTCTTT